This entry concerns a single T cell receptor (beta chain). The target antigen is unknown. These data come from a study of post-analysis software for immune sequencing data. Every TCR beta cDNA library bore unique molecular identifiers. TCRdb passed the PCR reads through MiXCR, listing each CDR3 protein once. Of some 890,000 distinct CDR3 sequences listed, about 50% are singletons. The germline V and J ends were trimmed by 6 bases and 5 bases, with 26 bases remaining between them. From germline, CDR1 is LGHNT and CDR2 FRNRAP. The CDR3 covers 17 residues. Study results and limitations: TRBV5-6, TRBV5-1 and TRBV20-1 belonged to a set of a handful of TRBV segments that were more frequent in patients than controls.

This TCR was recovered from a girl between 10 and 17 years old with multiple sclerosis. The chain links TRBV12-5 to TRBJ2-7, with TRBD1 as a possible D gene (6 bases). Sample: blood. The CDR3 protein is CASGQFRGNVLRDEQYF. CDR3 nucleotides: TGTGCTAGTGGCCAATTCAGGGGAAATGTGCTTAGGGACGAGCAGTACTTC.